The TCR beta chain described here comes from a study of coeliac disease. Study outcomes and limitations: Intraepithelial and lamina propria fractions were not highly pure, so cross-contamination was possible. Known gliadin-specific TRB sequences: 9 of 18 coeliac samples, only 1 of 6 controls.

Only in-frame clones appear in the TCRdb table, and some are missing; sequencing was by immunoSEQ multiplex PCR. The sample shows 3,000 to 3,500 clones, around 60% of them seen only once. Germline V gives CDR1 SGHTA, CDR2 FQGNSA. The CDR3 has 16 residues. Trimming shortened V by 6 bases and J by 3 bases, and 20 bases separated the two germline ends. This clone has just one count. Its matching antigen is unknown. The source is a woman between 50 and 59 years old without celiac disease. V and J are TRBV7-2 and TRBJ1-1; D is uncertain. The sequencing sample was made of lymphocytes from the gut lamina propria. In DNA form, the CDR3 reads TGTGCCAGCAGTCTCTCTCCCCACGTCGGAGACACTGAAGCTTTCTTT. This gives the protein CASSLSPHVGDTEAFF.